The next 25 T cell receptor beta chains were all read from a single sample in a study of T cell responses to AZD1222 COVID-19 vaccine (dated by TCRdb to about 2021). Receptors were amplified or captured by the immunoSEQ multiplex PCR assay. Drawn from immuneACCESS, this table holds only the in-frame rearrangements with V and J called that TCRdb kept. Clones are partly lost; checked studies trace under half to an unresolved V gene and leave the rest unexplained. The sample has about 85,000 clones on record, approximately 89% of them singletons. The biggest ten clones account for around 15% of the sample. Taken with the paper, the label for time point translates to: baseline before first vaccination. Sequenced here: peripheral blood, sampled on day 0 of AZD1222 vaccination. All receptors derive from an adult in good health.

The rearrangement links TRBV4-2 to TRBJ1-2, with D possibly TRBD1 on 6 matching bases. Trimming took off 0 bases at V and 4 bases at J, with 9 bases between the two ends. The CDR3 loop spans 14 amino acids. Germline CDR1 is LGHNA and CDR2 is YNFKEQ. CDR3 bases: TGTGCCAGCAGCCAAGACGGGGGGCCCTATGGCTACACCTTC. Amino acid sequence: CASSQDGGPYGYTF.

The CDR3 region is CASSRSPGGSSYNEQFF. Written as DNA, the CDR3 is TGTGCCAGCAGCCGATCCCCTGGCGGGAGCTCCTACAATGAGCAGTTCTTC. The chain links TRBV7-9 to TRBJ2-1; 7 bases fit TRBD2. This CDR3 comprises 17 residues. V dropped 5 bases and J dropped 0; count of bases not matched to a gene: 10. Germline-derived CDR1 and CDR2 are SEHNR and FQNEAQ (reference sequence).

This CDR3 reads CASTLRTSGSYNEQFF. In nucleotides, the CDR3 is TGTGCCAGCACCCTCAGGACTAGCGGATCCTACAATGAGCAGTTCTTC. The chain links TRBV7-8 to TRBJ2-1; 10 bases map to TRBD2. This CDR3 is built from 16 residues. Germline V CDR1 and CDR2: SGHVS, FQNEAQ. Trimming removed 7 bases from V and 1 base from J; junction bases left unmatched: 7. The whole variable domain, remainder taken from reference TRBV7-8 and TRBJ2-1, is GAGVSQSPRYKVAKRGQDVALRCDPISGHVSLFWYQQALGQGPEFLTYFQNEAQLDKSGLPSDRFFAERPEGSVSTLKIQRTQQEDSAVYLCASTLRTSGSYNEQFFGPGTRLTVL.

The V call is TRBV18, the J call TRBJ1-2; D remains unclear. Looked up from germline, CDR1 is KGHSH and CDR2 is LQKENI. The length of the CDR3 is 13 residues. Trimming removed 2 bases at V and 5 bases at J, with 9 bases between. The CDR3 loop is CASSPGASYGYTF. For the CDR3, the DNA is TGTGCCAGCTCACCAGGCGCCTCATATGGCTACACCTTC.

The chain links TRBV6-6 to TRBJ2-7; D is ambiguous. From germline, CDR1 is MNHNY and CDR2 SVGAGI (reference sequence). CDR3 length equals 12 residues. The V and J ends lost 3 bases and 2 bases respectively, with 5 bases between them. CDR3 sequence: CASSYSTYEQYF. CDR3 nucleotides: TGTGCCAGCAGTTATTCCACCTACGAGCAGTACTTC.

The chain recombines TRBV18 with TRBJ1-6; TRBD1 agrees at 8 bases. The junction had 10 bases not matched to a gene; V was cut back by 6 bases and J by 9 bases. Germline V gene data show CDR1 as KGHSH and CDR2 as LQKENI. The CDR3 totals 15 residues. This CDR3 reads CASSQSGQEGSPLHF. DNA for the CDR3: TGTGCCAGCTCGCAATCGGGACAGGAGGGTTCACCCCTCCACTTT.

V and J are TRBV3-1 (or the pseudogene TRBV3-2) and TRBJ2-7, with 11 bases lining up with TRBD2. The CDR3 spans 15 residues. Per germline, CDR1 LGHDT and CDR2 YNNKEL (reference sequence). Trimming took 3 bases from V and 12 from J; bases not matched to a gene: 13. The DNA for the CDR3 is TGTGCCAGCAGCCAGGAACCGGGACTAGCGGTGAATCCGTACTTC. Protein product: CASSQEPGLAVNPYF.

The genes are TRBV4-1 and TRBJ2-3; 10 nucleotides match TRBD2. The CDR3 is 17 amino acids. V lost 1 base to trimming and J lost 4 bases; unmatched junction nucleotides: 8. Germline V gene data show CDR1 as MGHRA and CDR2 as YSYEKL. Written as DNA, the CDR3 is TGCGCCAGCAGCCAAGTAAGGCTAGCGGGAGCCTCAGATACGCAGTATTTT. Amino acids: CASSQVRLAGASDTQYF.

The CDR3 here is CASSPKGLAGSPEQFF. The CDR3 nucleotides read TGTGCCAGCAGCCCCAAGGGACTAGCGGGATCGCCTGAGCAGTTCTTC. The V call is TRBV9, the J call TRBJ2-1; 13 nucleotides agree with TRBD2. The CDR3 extends over 16 amino acids. The ends lost 4 bases at V and 9 bases at J; junction bases unmatched: 10. Germline CDR1 reads SGDLS; CDR2 reads YYNGEE.

V usage is TRBV4-2 and J usage is TRBJ2-3; no clear D. Germline loops: CDR1 LGHNA, CDR2 YNFKEQ. The CDR3 extends over 15 amino acids. V was trimmed by 4 bases and J by 6 bases, leaving 17 bases between them. The CDR3 coding sequence is TGTGCCAGCAGCCGCCAAGGCACCTCCGGGGATACGCAGTATTTT. This translates into CASSRQGTSGDTQYF.

The rearrangement uses TRBV15 and TRBJ1-2; maybe TRBD1 (5 bases). Germline V CDR1 and CDR2: LNHNV, YYDKDF (reference sequence). V dropped 6 bases and J dropped 7 bases, with 12 bases sitting between them. CDR3 length: 12 amino acids. The CDR3 sequence is CATSIGGSGYTF. For the CDR3, the DNA is TGTGCCACCAGTATCGGGGGTTCTGGCTACACCTTC.

The chain recombines TRBV28 with TRBJ1-2; D perhaps matches TRBD1 (6 bases). V lost 2 bases, J lost 6 bases, and 13 bases lay in between. This CDR3 contains 14 residues. Germline lookup yields CDR1 MDHEN and CDR2 SYDVKM. The CDR3 here is CASSLERGAHGYTF. In DNA, the CDR3 is TGTGCCAGCAGTTTAGAGAGGGGGGCGCATGGCTACACCTTC.

J is TRBJ2-2 and V is TRBV5-4, with D uncertain. This CDR3 has 15 amino acids. V dropped 3 bases and J dropped 0 bases, with 9 bases sitting between them. Germline V gene lookup returns CDR1 SGHNT and CDR2 YYREEE (reference sequence). CDR3 protein: CASSWKSANTGELFF. The CDR3 nucleotides are TGTGCCAGCAGCTGGAAATCCGCGAACACCGGGGAGCTGTTTTTT.

The chain recombines TRBV6-2 or TRBV6-3 with TRBJ1-2, with 7 bases lining up with TRBD1. The CDR3 contains 13 residues. J was trimmed by 4 bases and V by 5 bases; bases with no gene match: 4. Germline CDR1 and CDR2: MNHEY and SVGEGT. CDR3 in amino acids: CASSTTGPYGYTF. For the CDR3, the DNA is TGTGCCAGCAGTACGACAGGGCCCTATGGCTACACCTTC.

V and J are TRBV28 and TRBJ1-2, with 8 bases lining up with TRBD1. Trimming at V came to 5 bases and at J to 5 bases, leaving 7 bases not matched to a gene. CDR1 and CDR2 (germline): MDHEN, SYDVKM. CDR3 size: 14 residues. The CDR3 spells CASSRGQGRYGYTF. Written as DNA, the CDR3 is TGTGCCAGCAGTAGAGGACAGGGAAGGTATGGCTACACCTTC.

This clone has a single count. This chain joins TRBV3-1 (or the pseudogene TRBV3-2) and TRBJ1-2; D remains ambiguous. The germline V gene encodes CDR1 LGHDT and CDR2 YNNKEL (reference sequence). The CDR3 covers 14 residues. Trimming pared 3 bases from V and 8 bases from J, leaving 16 bases between. The CDR3 DNA follows: TGTGCCAGCAGCCATGCGGGTGTGTACGACGGCTACACCTTC. The encoded protein is CASSHAGVYDGYTF.

The gene calls are TRBV30 and TRBJ1-2; tentative D call: TRBD1 (6 bases). The CDR3 sequence is 14 residues long. The germline gives CDR1 GTSNPN, CDR2 SVGIG (reference sequence). V lost 2 bases and J lost 4, with 14 bases in between. The CDR3 DNA follows: TGTGCCTGGAGTCGCGGGGGGGGGCTCTATGGCTACACCTTC. It specifies CAWSRGGGLYGYTF. The full variable domain, completed using reference TRBV30 and TRBJ1-2, is SQTIHQWPATLVQPVGSPLSLECTVEGTSNPNLYWYRQAAGRGLQLLFYSVGIGQISSEVPQNLSASRPQDRQFILSSKKLLLSDSGFYLCAWSRGGGLYGYTFGSGTRLTVV.

The rearrangement links TRBV19 to TRBJ2-2; 8 bases line up with TRBD1. CDR1 and CDR2 (germline): LNHDA, SQIVND (reference sequence). With V trimmed by 5 bases and J by 2 bases, 7 bases remained unmatched. The CDR3 is 16 amino acids. CDR3 sequence: CASSPRQGRNTGELFF. The CDR3 nucleotides are TGTGCCAGTAGTCCGCGACAGGGGAGAAACACCGGGGAGCTGTTTTTT.

The rearrangement joins TRBV5-1 to TRBJ1-1; 7 bases fit TRBD1. The CDR3 is made up of 14 amino acids. The V gene end was trimmed by 9 bases and the J gene end by 5 bases; junction bases not matched to a gene: 13. Germline loops: CDR1 SGHRS, CDR2 YFSETQ. CDR3 amino acids: CATTLGTDGTEAFF. CDR3 coding DNA: TGCGCCACCACTTTGGGGACAGACGGGACTGAAGCTTTCTTT.

The DNA of the CDR3 is TGTGCCAGCAGCTTATTAACAGGCGCCTACGAGCAGTACTTC. Translated: CASSLLTGAYEQYF. V is TRBV11-2 and J is TRBJ2-7; perhaps TRBD1 as D (5 bases). Germline CDR1 is SGHAT and CDR2 is FQNNGV. Trimming took off 2 bases at V and 2 bases at J, with 10 bases between the two ends. The length of the CDR3 is 14 residues.

The V call is TRBV24-1, the J call TRBJ2-3; D perhaps matches TRBD1 (9 bases). This CDR3 is built from 15 residues. CDR1 and CDR2 from the germline V gene are KGHDR and SFDVKD. Trimming took off 9 bases at V and 9 bases at J, with 24 bases between the two ends. CDR3 loop: CATVGTGRAGVTQYF. The CDR3 DNA reads TGTGCCACCGTGGGGACAGGGAGAGCGGGAGTCACGCAGTATTTT.

This rearrangement joins TRBV29-1 to TRBJ1-2; D possibly corresponds to TRBD1 (6 bases). The CDR3 length is 11 residues. Germline loops: CDR1 SQVTM, CDR2 ANQGSEA. V was pared by 6 bases and J by 5 bases, with 10 bases between. CDR3: CSVLTGYGYTF. CDR3 sequence (DNA): TGCAGCGTCCTCACAGGGTATGGCTACACCTTC.

The gene calls are TRBV28 and TRBJ1-5, with D perhaps TRBD1 (5 bases). This CDR3 comprises 14 residues. Germline CDR1 reads MDHEN; CDR2 reads SYDVKM. V was trimmed by 10 bases and J by 3 bases, leaving 16 bases between them. CDR3 DNA sequence: TGTGCCATCAAACGGGACCGCTACAATCAGCCCCAGCATTTT. Translated: CAIKRDRYNQPQHF.

The chain is built from TRBV28 and TRBJ1-6; TRBD1 matches 9 bases. CDR1 is MDHEN and CDR2 is SYDVKM in the germline V gene. The trim removed 4 bases at V and 8 bases at J, leaving 6 bases unmatched. There are 15 residues in the CDR3. CDR3 coding DNA: TGTGCCAGCAGTTCTGGGGACAGGGTTTATTCACCCCTCCACTTT. Protein product: CASSSGDRVYSPLHF. Variable domain in full (rest from reference TRBV28 and TRBJ1-6): DVKVTQSSRYLVKRTGEKVFLECVQDMDHENMFWYRQDPGLGLRLIYFSYDVKMKEKGDIPEGYSVSREKKERFSLILESASTNQTSMYLCASSSGDRVYSPLHFGNGTRLTVT.

The CDR3 here is CASSLDPSGRPTGELFF. The CDR3 DNA reads TGCGCCAGCAGCTTGGACCCTAGCGGGAGGCCCACCGGGGAGCTGTTTTTT. This chain connects TRBV5-1 to TRBJ2-2; 11 bases align to TRBD2. Germline CDR1 SGHRS, CDR2 YFSETQ. The CDR3 spans 17 residues. V trimming: 0 bases; J trimming: 4 bases; junction bases outside the gene matches: 5.